Here is one T cell receptor beta chain with its context. Other DNA sequences within the sample encode an identical CDR3. The data are from a study of blood T cell repertoires in COVID-19. Overall study: COVID-19 samples collected from the United States, Italy and Spain covered acute and convalescent phases.

Germline CDR1 and CDR2: LGHDT and YNNKEL (reference sequence). CDR3 length equals 15 residues. V shed 5 bases, J shed 5 bases, and the junction held 6 bases outside the gene matches. The repertoire was sequenced with immunoSEQ multiplex PCR; TCRdb's copy has only in-frame clones and lacks some. There are approximately 130,000 clones in the sample; roughly four fifths occur only once, and 9.5% to 15% lies in the top ten. The clonotype originates from a human donor in a cohort sampled during active COVID-19. Sequenced material: peripheral blood. The chain recombines TRBV3-1 (or the pseudogene TRBV3-2) with TRBJ1-6; 7 bases are shared with TRBD1. The DNA for the CDR3 is TGTGCCAGCAGCTCCCGGGACAGCCATAATTCACCCCTCCACTTT. It codes for CASSSRDSHNSPLHF.